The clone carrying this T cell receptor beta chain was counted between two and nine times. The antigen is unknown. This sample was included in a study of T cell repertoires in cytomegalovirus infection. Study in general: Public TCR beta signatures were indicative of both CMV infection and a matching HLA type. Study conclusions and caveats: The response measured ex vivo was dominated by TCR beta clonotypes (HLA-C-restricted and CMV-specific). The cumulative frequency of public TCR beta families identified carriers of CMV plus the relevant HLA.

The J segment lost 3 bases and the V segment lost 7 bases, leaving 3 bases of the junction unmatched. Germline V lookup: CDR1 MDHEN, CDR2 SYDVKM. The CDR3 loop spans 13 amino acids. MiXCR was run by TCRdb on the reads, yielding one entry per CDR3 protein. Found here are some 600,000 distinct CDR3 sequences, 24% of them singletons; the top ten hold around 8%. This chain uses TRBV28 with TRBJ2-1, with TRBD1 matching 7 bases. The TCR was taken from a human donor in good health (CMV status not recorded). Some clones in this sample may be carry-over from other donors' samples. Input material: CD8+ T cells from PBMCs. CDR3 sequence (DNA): TGTGCCAGCATCCCAGGGGGCTACAATGAGCAGTTCTTC. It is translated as CASIPGGYNEQFF.